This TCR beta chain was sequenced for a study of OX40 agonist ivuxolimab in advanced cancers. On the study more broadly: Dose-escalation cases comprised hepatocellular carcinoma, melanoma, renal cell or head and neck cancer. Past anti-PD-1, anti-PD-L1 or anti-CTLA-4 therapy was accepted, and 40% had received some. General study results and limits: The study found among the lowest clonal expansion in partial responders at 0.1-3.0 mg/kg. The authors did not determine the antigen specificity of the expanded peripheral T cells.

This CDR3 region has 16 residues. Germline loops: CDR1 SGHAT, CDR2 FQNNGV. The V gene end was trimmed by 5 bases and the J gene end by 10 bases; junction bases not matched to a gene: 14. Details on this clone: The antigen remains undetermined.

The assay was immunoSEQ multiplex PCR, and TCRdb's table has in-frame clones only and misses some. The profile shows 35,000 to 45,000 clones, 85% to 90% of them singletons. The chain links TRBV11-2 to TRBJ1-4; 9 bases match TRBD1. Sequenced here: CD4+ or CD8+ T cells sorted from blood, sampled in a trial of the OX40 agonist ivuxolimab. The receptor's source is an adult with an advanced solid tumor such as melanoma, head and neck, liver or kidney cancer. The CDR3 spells CASSPTRTGAGGKLFF. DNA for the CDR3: TGTGCCAGCAGCCCAACCCGGACAGGGGCGGGTGGAAAACTGTTTTTT.